Listed below are T cell receptor beta chains from one sample, sequenced in a study of T cells in tuberculosis. Using immunoSEQ multiplex PCR, the repertoire was profiled, and TCRdb retains in-frame clones only, with some absent. The sample lists tens of thousands of clones, about 95% seen once, with around 7.5% in the top ten. The sequenced sample consisted of PBMCs. These receptors were obtained from a donor aged 10 to 29 with latent tuberculosis or without tuberculosis infection. The CDR3 runs from the conserved cysteine through the conserved F or W. A D gene is named only where the DNA matches it firmly. Size is stated for part of the rows, as once, few or many counts, or as a class when the clone is expanded.

V gene,clone size,J gene,D gene,CDR3 DNA,CDR3 protein
TRBV29-1,once,TRBJ2-1,-,TGCAGCGTAGGGAGATCCTACAATGAGCAGTTCTTC,CSVGRSYNEQFF
TRBV30,-,TRBJ2-3,-,TGTGCCTGGGCTTCAGGGGAGCTTAGCACAGATACGCAGTATTTT,CAWASGELSTDTQYF
TRBV9,-,TRBJ2-2,TRBD2,TGTGCCAGCAGCGGACTAGCGGGGTCGAACACCGGGGAGCTGTTTTTT,CASSGLAGSNTGELFF
TRBV5-1,-,TRBJ2-1,-,TGCGCCAGCAGCTTGGCACTACAAGGTCCCGATGAGCAGTTCTTC,CASSLALQGPDEQFF
TRBV5-1,-,TRBJ2-7,TRBD1,TGCGCCAGCAGCTTGGCGGTAGGGGGCGGATACGAGCAGTACTTC,CASSLAVGGGYEQYF
TRBV7-7,-,TRBJ2-3,TRBD2,TGTGCCAGCAGCTCAGGGACTAGGGGAGATACGCAGTATTTT,CASSSGTRGDTQYF
TRBV6-6,-,TRBJ1-5,TRBD1,TGTGCCAGCTACTATTCAGGGGGCATGAATCAGCCCCAGCATTTT,CASYYSGGMNQPQHF
TRBV4-1,-,TRBJ2-3,-,TGCGCCAGCAGCCAAGATTTCGGGGGGCAGTACACAGATACGCAGTATTTT,CASSQDFGGQYTDTQYF
TRBV4-1,-,TRBJ2-7,-,TGCGCCAGCAGCCCATCAAGCGGCAGCGGCTACGAGCAGTACTTC,CASSPSSGSGYEQYF
TRBV29-1,-,TRBJ2-7,-,TGCAGCGTTCTCTATCGGACATCCTATGAGCAGTACTTC,CSVLYRTSYEQYF
TRBV27,-,TRBJ2-5,-,TGTGCCAGCAGTTTAGGCAGGGGGGTTGGAGAGACCCAGTACTTC,CASSLGRGVGETQYF
TRBV29-1,-,TRBJ2-1,-,TGCAGCGGGGGGGATGAGCAGTTCTTC,CSGGDEQFF
TRBV14,-,TRBJ1-1,-,TGTGCCAGCAGCCCCGACAACAGGGAAAGCACTGAAGCTTTCTTT,CASSPDNRESTEAFF
TRBV4-2,-,TRBJ2-1,-,TGTGCCAGCAGCCAAGATACAAGCAGCGCCTACAATGAGCAGTTCTTC,CASSQDTSSAYNEQFF
TRBV19,-,TRBJ2-7,-,TGTGCCAGTAGACCCCGGGGGACGTCCTACGAGCAGTACTTC,CASRPRGTSYEQYF
TRBV5-6,-,TRBJ2-3,-,TGTGCCAGCAGCCCCCCAGGGACAGATACGCAGTATTTT,CASSPPGTDTQYF
TRBV9,-,TRBJ2-4,TRBD2,TGTGCCAGCAGCGGGTCTAGCGGGAGCCCGGCCAAAAACATTCAGTACTTC,CASSGSSGSPAKNIQYF
TRBV13,once,TRBJ2-1,TRBD2,TGTGCCAGCAGCCTCACTCTAGCGGGTTTTTACAATGAGCAGTTCTTC,CASSLTLAGFYNEQFF
TRBV12-5,-,TRBJ2-3,-,TGTGCTAGTGGTCTCGGGATTACTCTCAGAAATTCAGATACGCAGTATTTT,CASGLGITLRNSDTQYF
TRBV18,-,TRBJ2-5,-,TGTGCCAGCTCTCCATTAGCCTCGGGGGAGACCCAGTACTTC,CASSPLASGETQYF
TRBV18,-,TRBJ1-2,-,TGTGCCAGCTCACTATCCTACGACAGGCCCCCTCGAGATGGCTACACCTTC,CASSLSYDRPPRDGYTF
TRBV27,-,TRBJ1-1,TRBD1,TGTGCCAGCAGTAGCTTGGGACAGGGATACACTGAAGCTTTCTTT,CASSSLGQGYTEAFF
TRBV21-1,-,TRBJ2-7,-,TGTGCCAGCAGCAAAAGGCAGGGGGTCTACGAGCAGTACTTC,CASSKRQGVYEQYF
TRBV5-1,-,TRBJ2-1,TRBD2,TGCGCCAGCAGCTTGGGGCCAGCGGGAGGGACCTACAATGAGCAGTTCTTC,CASSLGPAGGTYNEQFF
TRBV9,-,TRBJ2-5,TRBD2,TGTGCCAGCAGCGTAGCCGGGACTACCCTAAGAGGGGAAGAGACCCAGTACTTC,CASSVAGTTLRGEETQYF
TRBV9,-,TRBJ1-6,-,TGTGCCAGCAGCTCGGGTAGGGGCTCCTATAATTCACCCCTCCACTTT,CASSSGRGSYNSPLHF